This T cell receptor (beta chain) was identified during a study of graft-versus-host responses after intestinal transplantation. Study-wide context: Each patient got anti-thymocyte globulin induction, then tacrolimus and steroids for around three years. Study-level points and caveats: Investigators detected GvH clones in recipient marrow, with some emerging earlier in ileum or blood.

Concerning this clone itself: Its antigen is as yet unknown.

Here immunoSEQ multiplex PCR was the method, and the copy in TCRdb shows in-frame clones only, minus some. This sample has tens of thousands of clones; roughly 90% occur once, and the top ten carry roughly 0.7%. The sequences come from PBMCs, collected 98 days after intestinal transplantation. The TCR originated in a human patient who received an intestinal transplant, so some T cells may come from the graft donor.

The CDR3 region is CASSEATTDTQYF. The CDR3 nucleotides are TGTGCCAGCAGTGAGGCTACCACAGATACGCAGTATTTT. This chain connects TRBV6-1 to TRBJ2-3; D uncertain. Germline assignment: CDR1 MNHNS and CDR2 SASEGT. There are 13 residues in the CDR3. Trimming took off 3 bases at V and 2 bases at J, with 6 bases between the two ends.